The 29 T cell receptor beta chains below all came from one sample that was sequenced in a study of OX40 agonist ivuxolimab in advanced cancers. Assay: immunoSEQ multiplex PCR; the TCRdb copy retains only in-frame clones and omits some. The sample records some 41,000 clones, around 89% being singletons. Sequences were derived from CD4+ or CD8+ T cells sorted from blood, sampled in a trial of the OX40 agonist ivuxolimab. All receptors come from an adult with an advanced solid tumor such as melanoma, head and neck, liver or kidney cancer.

The genes are TRBV5-1 and TRBJ1-2, with D perhaps TRBD1 (5 bases). Germline loops: CDR1 SGHRS, CDR2 YFSETQ. This CDR3 comprises 14 residues. Trimming pared 4 bases from V and 6 bases from J, leaving 16 bases between. This CDR3 reads CASSREGLVDGYTF. The CDR3 region has the DNA TGCGCCAGCAGCCGAGAGGGACTGGTGGATGGCTACACCTTC. Filled out from reference TRBV5-1 and TRBJ1-2, the complete variable domain reads KAGVTQTPRYLIKTRGQQVTLSCSPISGHRSVSWYQQTPGQGLQFLFEYFSETQRNKGNFPGRFSGRQFSNSRSEMNVSTLELGDSALYLCASSREGLVDGYTFGSGTRLTVV.

V gene TRBV15 combines with J gene TRBJ2-2; D call uncertain. Germline CDR1 and CDR2: LNHNV and YYDKDF (reference sequence). With 0 bases removed from V and 1 base from J, the gap between germline ends came to 6 bases. CDR3 length: 15 residues. The CDR3 here is CATSRDGQNTGELFF. The CDR3, as DNA: TGTGCCACCAGCAGAGATGGGCAGAACACCGGGGAGCTGTTTTTT.

The chain uses TRBV28 and TRBJ1-3; 9 bases fit TRBD1. Germline CDR1 reads MDHEN; CDR2 reads SYDVKM. V trimming: 4 bases; J trimming: 4 bases; junction bases outside the gene matches: 5. The CDR3 consists of 15 residues. The CDR3 DNA follows: TGTGCCAGCAGTTCACAGGGGGCTGACGGAAACACCATATATTTT. This codes for CASSSQGADGNTIYF.

This clone occurred once. The chain is built from TRBV7-8 and TRBJ2-7, with a tentative D call TRBD2 (6 bases). This CDR3 contains 14 residues. The germline V gene encodes CDR1 SGHVS and CDR2 FQNEAQ. V was shortened by 4 bases and J by 1 base, with 11 bases between the two germline ends. CDR3 in DNA: TGTGCCAGCAGCTCGGGGAGGCTATCCTACGAGCAGTACTTC. Its translation: CASSSGRLSYEQYF. Complete variable domain (other parts from reference TRBV7-8 and TRBJ2-7): GAGVSQSPRYKVAKRGQDVALRCDPISGHVSLFWYQQALGQGPEFLTYFQNEAQLDKSGLPSDRFFAERPEGSVSTLKIQRTQQEDSAVYLCASSSGRLSYEQYFGPGTRLTVT.

This clone appeared once. The rearrangement joins TRBV9 to TRBJ1-2; TRBD1 might be the D (5 bases). The CDR3 spans 18 residues. Germline V gene sequence: CDR1 SGDLS, CDR2 YYNGEE. V gave up 0 bases and J gave up 3 bases, with 21 bases separating them. The CDR3 region is CASSVDASSGSLDYGYTF. As DNA, the CDR3 is TGTGCCAGCAGCGTAGACGCTTCTTCAGGGTCCCTCGACTATGGCTACACCTTC.

The V call is TRBV19, the J call TRBJ1-3, with D possibly matching TRBD1 (6 bases). The germline gives CDR1 LNHDA, CDR2 SQIVND (reference sequence). Trimming pared 5 bases from V and 0 bases from J, leaving 11 bases between. The CDR3 is 15 residues long. CDR3 region: CASSFLTGSGNTIYF. The CDR3 bases are TGTGCCAGTAGTTTCCTGACAGGCTCTGGAAACACCATATATTTT.

The chain combines TRBV2 with TRBJ2-3, with D perhaps matching TRBD1 (6 bases). The CDR3 loop spans 15 amino acids. Germline V lookup: CDR1 SNHLY, CDR2 FYNNEI. The ends were cut back, 4 bases at V and 3 bases at J, with 14 bases in the middle. CDR3 nucleotide sequence: TGTGCCAGCAGTGTGACAGGCGCTGGGACAGATACGCAGTATTTT. Its protein is CASSVTGAGTDTQYF.

The rearrangement uses TRBV2 and TRBJ2-7; D gene ambiguous. CDR1 and CDR2 from the germline V gene are SNHLY and FYNNEI. With 5 bases removed from V and 6 bases from J, the gap between germline ends came to 11 bases. The CDR3 is 12 amino acids. This CDR3 reads CASSHGRVEQYF. The CDR3 DNA is TGTGCCAGCAGTCACGGTCGGGTCGAGCAGTACTTC.

The chain is built from TRBV18 and TRBJ2-5; 8 bases are shared with TRBD1. Germline CDR1 KGHSH, CDR2 LQKENI. V lost 2 bases, J lost 5 bases, and 7 bases stayed unmatched. This CDR3 has 15 amino acids. CDR3 DNA: TGTGCCAGCTCACCAAGGCAGGGGGCGGTGGAGACCCAGTACTTC. Its translation is CASSPRQGAVETQYF.

The rearrangement joins TRBV11-2 to TRBJ2-7, with 7 bases matching TRBD1. The CDR3 totals 15 residues. V shed 2 bases, J shed 3 bases, and the junction held 7 bases outside the gene matches. The germline gives CDR1 SGHAT, CDR2 FQNNGV. The CDR3 sequence: CASSLTRTGFYEQYF. CDR3 DNA sequence: TGTGCCAGCAGCTTAACTAGGACAGGATTCTACGAGCAGTACTTC.

V gene TRBV27 combines with J gene TRBJ1-3, with D tentatively TRBD1 (6 bases). Germline V lookup: CDR1 MNHEY, CDR2 SMNVEV (reference sequence). CDR3 size: 14 residues. V was cut by 2 bases and J by 2 bases, with 7 bases left in between. CDR3 nucleotides: TGTGCCAGCAGTTTAGGGGGGCCTGGAAACACCATATATTTT. Amino acids: CASSLGGPGNTIYF.

The rearrangement links TRBV19 to TRBJ1-3; TRBD1 agrees at 7 bases. With 2 bases clipped from V and 0 bases from J, the junction kept 4 bases outside the gene matches. The CDR3 loop spans 16 amino acids. Germline V gives CDR1 LNHDA, CDR2 SQIVND (reference sequence). CDR3 DNA: TGTGCCAGTAGTATATTCGGGACAGTCTCTGGAAACACCATATATTTT. This sequence encodes CASSIFGTVSGNTIYF.

This chain connects TRBV2 to TRBJ2-1, with 10 bases identical to TRBD2. With V trimmed by 4 bases and J by 8 bases, 2 bases remained unmatched. Germline V lookup: CDR1 SNHLY, CDR2 FYNNEI. The CDR3 is made up of 13 amino acids. CDR3: CASSGTSGDEQFF. In DNA form, the CDR3 reads TGTGCCAGCAGTGGGACTAGCGGCGATGAGCAGTTCTTC.

The gene calls are TRBV5-1 and TRBJ1-3, with D uncertain. The CDR3 is 15 amino acids. Germline V gene data show CDR1 as SGHRS and CDR2 as YFSETQ. Trimming took 4 bases from V and 4 from J, leaving 15 bases between them. The CDR3 region is CASSPTGGSGNTIYF. CDR3 nucleotide sequence: TGCGCCAGCAGCCCGACCGGAGGGTCCGGAAACACCATATATTTT.

This clone was observed a single time. V gene TRBV19 combines with J gene TRBJ2-2; 9 bases are a match to TRBD1. CDR1 is LNHDA and CDR2 is SQIVND in the germline V gene (reference sequence). V dropped 7 bases and J dropped 5; count of bases not matched to a gene: 5. This CDR3 comprises 14 residues. The CDR3 DNA reads TGTGCCAGTATCCGACAGGGGGGGACCGGGGAGCTGTTTTTT. Protein sequence: CASIRQGGTGELFF. Based on the CDR3 plus reference TRBV19 and TRBJ2-2, the full variable domain is DGGITQSPKYLFRKEGQNVTLSCEQNLNHDAMYWYRQDPGQGLRLIYYSQIVNDFQKGDIAEGYSVSREKKESFPLTVTSAQKNPTAFYLCASIRQGGTGELFFGEGSRLTVL.

V usage is TRBV7-9 and J usage is TRBJ1-5, with 8 bases aligning to TRBD1. CDR1 SEHNR and CDR2 FQNEAQ come from the germline V gene (reference sequence). CDR3 size: 15 residues. V shed 6 bases and J 2 bases; nucleotides not matched to a gene: 6. Written as DNA, the CDR3 is TGTGCCAGCAGTAAAGGGACAGGCGGCAATCAGCCCCAGCATTTT. It yields the protein CASSKGTGGNQPQHF.

This chain links TRBV7-6 with TRBJ1-3; D uncertain. Trimming removed 1 base at V and 0 bases at J, with 7 bases between. The germline V gene encodes CDR1 SGHVS and CDR2 FNYEAQ. The CDR3 runs to 15 residues. The CDR3 sequence: CASSLGTDSGNTIYF. Here the CDR3 DNA reads TGTGCCAGCAGCTTAGGGACGGACTCTGGAAACACCATATATTTT.

The rearrangement joins TRBV5-6 to TRBJ2-2; D possibly matches TRBD1 or TRBD2 (5 bases each). CDR3 length equals 16 residues. In germline, CDR1 is SGHDT, CDR2 YYEEEE. V dropped 4 bases and J dropped 4 bases, with 17 bases sitting between them. CDR3 sequence: CASSPGPEPITGELFF. The DNA of the CDR3 is TGTGCCAGCAGCCCGGGGCCGGAGCCGATCACCGGGGAGCTGTTTTTT.

This sequence joins TRBV5-6 and TRBJ2-7; TRBD2 aligns across 14 bases. Germline trimming cut 4 bases from V and 4 bases from J; bases unmatched to any gene: 4. Germline V lookup: CDR1 SGHDT, CDR2 YYEEEE. The CDR3 sequence is 15 residues long. CDR3 bases: TGTGCCAGCAGCCTGGGGACTAGCGGGAGATACGAGCAGTACTTC. Protein sequence: CASSLGTSGRYEQYF.

J is TRBJ1-5 and V is TRBV10-1; TRBD1 matches at 8 bases. V dropped 10 bases and J dropped 2; count of bases not matched to a gene: 1. In germline, CDR1 is WNHNN, CDR2 SYGVQD (reference sequence). This CDR3 spans 12 amino acids. CDR3 amino acids: CATGQGNQPQHF. The CDR3 DNA reads as TGCGCCACGGGACAGGGCAATCAGCCCCAGCATTTT.

This rearrangement joins TRBV5-1 to TRBJ1-1; D may be TRBD1 (6 bases). The CDR3 runs to 13 residues. Per the germline V gene, CDR1 is SGHRS and CDR2 is YFSETQ. V was trimmed by 3 bases and J by 4 bases, leaving 10 bases between them. CDR3 in amino acids: CASSSGQSTEAFF. CDR3 nucleotide sequence: TGCGCCAGCAGCTCCGGACAGAGCACTGAAGCTTTCTTT.

This clone was found a few times. The rearrangement joins TRBV14 to TRBJ2-2, with D unresolved. V lost 0 bases and J lost 5, with 7 bases in between. Germline V gene sequence: CDR1 SGHDN, CDR2 FVKESK. The CDR3 is 14 residues long. The CDR3 DNA follows: TGTGCCAGCAGCCAAGACCTAGGTACCGGGGAGCTGTTTTTT. It translates to CASSQDLGTGELFF.

This clone was counted once. This chain links TRBV10-3 with TRBJ1-4; D ambiguous. The V and J ends lost 10 bases and 8 bases respectively, with 17 bases between them. CDR3 length equals 13 residues. Germline V gives CDR1 ENHRY, CDR2 SYGVKD. CDR3 sequence reads: CATILFRKEKLFF. The CDR3 nucleotides read TGTGCCACCATACTTTTTCGAAAGGAAAAACTGTTTTTT.

The chain recombines TRBV12-5 with TRBJ2-1; maybe TRBD2 (5 bases). This CDR3 is built from 20 residues. V lost 1 base, J lost 0 bases, and 22 bases lay in between. Germline V CDR1 and CDR2: LGHNT, FRNRAP. The CDR3 loop reads CASGLGEKAPLPSSYNEQFF. Here the CDR3 DNA reads TGTGCTAGTGGTTTGGGGGAGAAGGCGCCGTTACCGAGCTCCTACAATGAGCAGTTCTTC.

The chain has TRBV29-1 and TRBJ2-3; D tentatively reads TRBD1 or TRBD2 (5 bases each). Per the germline V gene, CDR1 is SQVTM and CDR2 is ANQGSEA. Trimming left V 8 bases short and J 8 bases short, with 20 bases between. The CDR3 is 13 residues long. This chain's CDR3 is CSHRGPGSGTQYF. The CDR3 DNA sequence: TGCAGCCACCGGGGCCCCGGGTCAGGTACGCAGTATTTT.

The chain is built from TRBV28 and TRBJ2-1; 9 nucleotides align to TRBD1. The CDR3 consists of 15 residues. V lost 6 bases to trimming and J lost 6 bases; unmatched junction nucleotides: 9. CDR1 is MDHEN, CDR2 SYDVKM, per germline. The CDR3: CASRRSTGGRNEQFF. The CDR3 coding sequence is TGTGCCAGCAGACGGTCGACAGGGGGGCGCAATGAGCAGTTCTTC.

The chain couples TRBV6-1 to TRBJ2-3; a weak D match, TRBD2 (5 bases). The germline CDR1 and CDR2 sequences are MNHNS and SASEGT. The CDR3 covers 15 residues. V lost 0 bases, J lost 3 bases, and 10 bases lay in between. The CDR3: CASSEADYPTDTQYF. The CDR3 nucleotides read TGTGCCAGCAGTGAAGCTGACTATCCGACAGATACGCAGTATTTT.

The J gene is TRBJ2-5, the V gene TRBV27; TRBD1 matches 8 bases. The end of the DNA aligns better with TRBJ2-7, so the J call may be wrong. The CDR3 length is 14 residues. Germline CDR1 is MNHEY and CDR2 is SMNVEV (reference sequence). The CDR3 bases are TGTGCCAGCAGCCGACAGGGGCACCTCTACGAGCAGTACTTC. It specifies CASSRQGHLYEQYF.

The chain carries TRBV5-1 and TRBJ2-3; the match to TRBD2 covers 7 bases. The CDR3 spans 14 residues. Trimming at V came to 4 bases and at J to 5 bases, leaving 7 bases not matched to a gene. Germline CDR1 reads SGHRS; CDR2 reads YFSETQ. CDR3 sequence reads: CASSPGTTGDTQYF. CDR3 nucleotides: TGCGCCAGCAGCCCCGGGACTACTGGAGATACGCAGTATTTT. The complete variable domain, with remaining parts taken from reference TRBV5-1 and TRBJ2-3, reads KAGVTQTPRYLIKTRGQQVTLSCSPISGHRSVSWYQQTPGQGLQFLFEYFSETQRNKGNFPGRFSGRQFSNSRSEMNVSTLELGDSALYLCASSPGTTGDTQYFGPGTRLTVL.